This passage covers 5 T cell receptor beta chains from one sample sequenced in a study of low-dose radiotherapy and immunotherapy resistance in tumors. TRAV and TRBV primers primed cDNA for both TCRalpha and TCRbeta. TCR amplification involved around 22 PCR cycles with a constant-region primer and V-primer adapter. One entry per CDR3 protein, called by TCRdb with MiXCR from the reads. The data hold 64,000 or so distinct CDR3 sequences, with approximately 25% observed a single time. Sample time point: before trial treatment. The input for sequencing was PBMCs, taken before treatment. The receptors were sampled from a male donor with rectosigmoid adenocarcinoma.

This clonotype was seen repeatedly, ten times or more. This chain connects TRBV14 to TRBJ2-1; D gene uncertain. The germline CDR1 and CDR2 sequences are SGHDN and FVKESK. Trimming took 0 bases from V and 9 from J, leaving 9 bases between them. This CDR3 contains 13 residues. The DNA for the CDR3 is TGTGCCAGCAGCCAAGAAAGAGAACGTGAGCAGTTCTTC. This encodes CASSQEREREQFF.

The rearrangement uses TRBV3-1 and TRBJ1-1; 7 bases fit TRBD1. This CDR3 contains 14 residues. The trim removed 4 bases at V and 5 bases at J, leaving 7 bases unmatched. In germline, CDR1 is LGHDT, CDR2 YNNKEL (reference sequence). The CDR3 region has the DNA TGTGCCAGCAGCCTAGGACAGGTCGGGACTGAAGCTTTCTTT. Residues: CASSLGQVGTEAFF.

This clonotype has at least ten counts. The rearrangement uses TRBV4-1 and TRBJ2-3; TRBD1 aligns across 10 bases. V dropped 4 bases and J dropped 5; count of bases not matched to a gene: 9. This CDR3 is 16 amino acids long. CDR1 and CDR2 (germline): MGHRA, YSYEKL. CDR3 loop: CASSPLDRGKGDTQYF. CDR3 DNA: TGCGCCAGCAGCCCTCTGGACAGGGGGAAAGGAGATACGCAGTATTTT.

The CDR3 protein is CASSRLSGESGANVLTF. DNA for the CDR3: TGCGCCAGCAGCCGCCTGTCTGGGGAATCTGGGGCCAACGTCCTGACTTTC. The rearrangement links TRBV5-1 to TRBJ2-6; the D is unclear. Trimming left V 4 bases short and J 1 base short, with 15 bases between. The CDR3 is 17 residues long. Germline CDR1 reads SGHRS; CDR2 reads YFSETQ.

This clonotype was found many times. The chain links TRBV12-3 or TRBV12-4 to TRBJ2-1; D is unresolved. This CDR3 spans 11 amino acids. Trimming took 3 bases from V and 8 from J, leaving 5 bases between them. Written as DNA, the CDR3 is TGTGCCAGCAGTTTCTGGGATGAGCAGTTCTTC. This gives the protein CASSFWDEQFF.